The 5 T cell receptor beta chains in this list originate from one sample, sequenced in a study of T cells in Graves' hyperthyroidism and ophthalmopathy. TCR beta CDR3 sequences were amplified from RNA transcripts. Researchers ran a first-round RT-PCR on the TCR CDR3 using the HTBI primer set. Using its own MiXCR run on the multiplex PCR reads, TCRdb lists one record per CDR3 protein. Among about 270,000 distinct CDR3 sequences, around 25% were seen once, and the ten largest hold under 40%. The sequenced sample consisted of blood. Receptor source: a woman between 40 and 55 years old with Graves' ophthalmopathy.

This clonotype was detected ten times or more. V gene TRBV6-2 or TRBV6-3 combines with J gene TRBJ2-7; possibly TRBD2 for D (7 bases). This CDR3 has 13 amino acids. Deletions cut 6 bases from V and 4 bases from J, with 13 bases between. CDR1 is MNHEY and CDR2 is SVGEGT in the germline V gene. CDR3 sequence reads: CASRRTAGYEQYF. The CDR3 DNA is TGTGCCAGCAGACGGACAGCGGGGTACGAGCAGTACTTC.

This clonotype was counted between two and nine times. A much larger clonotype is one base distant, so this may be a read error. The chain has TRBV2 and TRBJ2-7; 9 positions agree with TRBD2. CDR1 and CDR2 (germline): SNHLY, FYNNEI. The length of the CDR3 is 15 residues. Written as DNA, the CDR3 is TGTGCCGGCAGTGCGGGAGCTAGCGGGATCCACGAGCAGTACTTC. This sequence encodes CAGSAGASGIHEQYF. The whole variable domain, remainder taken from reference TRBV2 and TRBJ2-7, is EPEVTQTPSHQVTQMGQEVILRCVPISNHLYFYWYRQILGQKVEFLVSFYNNEISEKSEIFDDQFSVERPDGSNFTLKIRSTKLEDSAMYFCAGSAGASGIHEQYFGPGTRLTVT.

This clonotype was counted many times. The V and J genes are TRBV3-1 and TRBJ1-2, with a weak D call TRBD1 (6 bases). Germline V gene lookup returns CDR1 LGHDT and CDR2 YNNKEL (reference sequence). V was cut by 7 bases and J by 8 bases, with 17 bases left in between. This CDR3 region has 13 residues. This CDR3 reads CASMGGGAGGYTF. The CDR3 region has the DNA TGTGCCAGCATGGGAGGGGGGGCAGGAGGCTACACCTTC.

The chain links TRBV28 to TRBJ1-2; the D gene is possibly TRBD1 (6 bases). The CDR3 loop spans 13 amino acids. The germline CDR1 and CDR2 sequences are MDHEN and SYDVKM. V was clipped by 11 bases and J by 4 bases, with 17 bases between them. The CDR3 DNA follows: TGTGCCGCAAACAGGGAATATATCTATGGCTACACCTTC. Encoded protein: CAANREYIYGYTF.

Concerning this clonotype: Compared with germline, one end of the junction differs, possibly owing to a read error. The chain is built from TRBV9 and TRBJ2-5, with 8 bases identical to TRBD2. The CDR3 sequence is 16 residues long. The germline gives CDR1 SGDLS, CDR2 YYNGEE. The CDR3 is CASSVVDSGMGETQYF. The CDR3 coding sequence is TGTGCCAGCAGCGTAGTTGATAGCGGGATGGGAGAGACCCAGTATTTC. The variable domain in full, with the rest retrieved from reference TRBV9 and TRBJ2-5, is DSGVTQTPKHLITATGQRVTLRCSPRSGDLSVYWYQQSLDQGLQFLIQYYNGEERAKGNILERFSAQQFPDLHSELNLSSLELGDSALYFCASSVVDSGMGETQYFGPGTRLLVL.